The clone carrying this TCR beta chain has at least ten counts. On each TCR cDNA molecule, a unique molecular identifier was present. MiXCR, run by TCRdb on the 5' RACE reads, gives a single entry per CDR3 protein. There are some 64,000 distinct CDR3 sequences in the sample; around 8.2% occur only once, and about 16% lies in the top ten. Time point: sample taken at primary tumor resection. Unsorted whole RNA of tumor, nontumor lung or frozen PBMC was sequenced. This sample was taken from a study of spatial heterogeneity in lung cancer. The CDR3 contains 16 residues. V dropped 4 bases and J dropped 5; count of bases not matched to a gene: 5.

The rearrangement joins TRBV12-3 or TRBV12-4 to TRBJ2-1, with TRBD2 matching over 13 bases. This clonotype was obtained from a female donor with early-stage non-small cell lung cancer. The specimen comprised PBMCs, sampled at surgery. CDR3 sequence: CASSSGLAGFDNEQFF. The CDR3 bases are TGTGCCAGCAGTTCGGGACTAGCGGGATTCGACAATGAGCAGTTCTTC.